What follows are 11 T cell receptor beta chains derived from one specimen sequenced in a study of regulatory T cells in long-lasting Graves disease. In building TCR beta libraries, iRepertoire HTBI primers were used together with Arm-PCR of CDR3 regions. One entry per CDR3 protein, called by TCRdb with MiXCR from the multiplex PCR reads. Of roughly 400,000 distinct CDR3 sequences in the sample, roughly 21% were seen once. Time point indicated: persistent/refractory GD, antithyroid drugs over 5 years with positive TRAb. Scientists built the TCR library using RNA that was extracted from PBMCs. The sequenced sample was peripheral blood mononuclear cells (PBMCs), obtained when the disease was refractory, from a patient treated with antithyroid drugs. The receptors here all came from a female donor with Graves disease.

The chain employs TRBV6-5 and TRBJ2-2; possible D gene TRBD1, 6 bases. Germline CDR1 and CDR2: MNHEY and SVGAGI. The V and J ends lost 0 bases and 4 bases respectively, with 9 bases between them. CDR3 length: 15 residues. This CDR3 reads CASSYSWGPTGELFF. The DNA of the CDR3 is TGTGCCAGCAGTTACTCTTGGGGGCCCACCGGGGAGCTGTTTTTT.

Ten or more counts support this clonotype. The chain combines TRBV7-2 with TRBJ2-5; 8 nucleotides agree with TRBD2. Germline CDR1 is SGHTA and CDR2 is FQGNSA. The trim removed 3 bases at V and 1 base at J, leaving 4 bases unmatched. The CDR3 covers 15 residues. This chain's CDR3 is CASSFTSGFQETQYF. The CDR3 DNA reads as TGTGCCAGCAGCTTTACTAGCGGCTTCCAAGAGACCCAGTACTTC.

In its sample, this clonotype was seen a few times. V gene TRBV28 combines with J gene TRBJ1-5; 8 bases are a match to TRBD1. CDR1 is MDHEN, CDR2 SYDVKM, per germline. This CDR3 has 15 amino acids. V lost 6 bases to trimming and J lost 5 bases; unmatched junction nucleotides: 9. CDR3 DNA: TGTGCCAGCAGACCCCCTAGGACAGGGTATCAGCCCCAGCATTTT. This gives the protein CASRPPRTGYQPQHF.

This clonotype occurred many times. The chain uses TRBV2 and TRBJ2-2, with D tentatively TRBD1 (5 bases). Per germline, CDR1 SNHLY and CDR2 FYNNEI. V lost 3 bases to trimming and J lost 5 bases, with 10 bases between them. This CDR3 is 14 amino acids long. The DNA for the CDR3 is TGTGCCAGCAGTGAGCAGGGTTGGACCGGGGAGCTGTTTTTT. Its protein product is CASSEQGWTGELFF.

In its sample, this clonotype was seen many times. One end of the junction varies from germline; a read error may be responsible. V gene TRBV28 combines with J gene TRBJ2-5, with 11 bases fitting TRBD2. Germline values: CDR1 MDHEN, CDR2 SYDVKM. This CDR3 spans 14 amino acids. DNA of the CDR3: TGTGCCAGCAGTTTAGGTAGCGGGAGGGCCCGGCGGTTCTTC. Translated, it gives CASSLGSGRARRFF.

There are many counts of this clonotype. This chain connects TRBV27 to TRBJ2-5; TRBD2 agrees at 7 bases. This CDR3 has 14 amino acids. V lost 7 bases, J lost 3 bases, and 8 bases stayed unmatched. Germline V gene sequence: CDR1 MNHEY, CDR2 SMNVEV (reference sequence). The CDR3 spells CASTWRAGEETQYF. CDR3 coding DNA: TGTGCCAGCACTTGGAGGGCGGGGGAAGAGACCCAGTACTTC.

This clonotype occurred many times. V is TRBV10-2 and J is TRBJ2-7, with 7 bases matching TRBD2. The germline V gene encodes CDR1 WSHSY and CDR2 SAAADI. V dropped 7 bases and J dropped 1; count of bases not matched to a gene: 7. CDR3 length equals 14 residues. The CDR3 bases are TGCGCCAGCACTGGGGGGGGACGATCCTACGAGCAGTACTTC. Its protein is CASTGGGRSYEQYF.

This clonotype has just a few counts. The rearrangement links TRBV10-3 to TRBJ1-5; 9 nucleotides match TRBD1. The CDR3 contains 14 residues. Germline CDR1 is ENHRY and CDR2 is SYGVKD. Losses at the gene ends were 8 bases for V and 3 bases for J; bases not matched to a gene: 5. The CDR3 DNA sequence: TGTGCCATCGGGACAGGGAGGTCCAATCAGCCCCAGCATTTT. Encoded protein: CAIGTGRSNQPQHF.

This clonotype occurred many times. This chain uses TRBV28 with TRBJ2-3; D not certain. Per the germline V gene, CDR1 is MDHEN and CDR2 is SYDVKM. V shed 3 bases and J shed 3 bases, with 13 bases lying between them. CDR3 size: 15 residues. Here the CDR3 DNA reads TGTGCCAGCAGTTTCCATTCAGGTGGGACAGATACGCAGTATTTT. Translated, it gives CASSFHSGGTDTQYF.

This chain links TRBV7-3 with TRBJ2-6; perhaps TRBD1 as D (6 bases). The CDR3 is 17 residues long. The germline gives CDR1 SGHTA, CDR2 FQGTGA. Trimming left V 5 bases short and J 0 bases short, with 14 bases between. The CDR3 DNA sequence: TGTGCCAGCAGCACTGGGACAATCTACTCTGGGGCCAACGTCCTGACTTTC. Translation: CASSTGTIYSGANVLTF.

DNA of the CDR3: TGTGCCAGCAGCGTTTTGAGTGGGTATAGCAATGAGCAGTTCTTC. It specifies CASSVLSGYSNEQFF. The V call is TRBV9, the J call TRBJ2-1; D is unclear. Trimming left V 2 bases short and J 6 bases short, with 15 bases between. CDR3 length equals 15 residues. The germline V gene has CDR1 SGDLS and CDR2 YYNGEE.